These 4 T cell receptor beta chains originate from one sample sequenced in a study of T cells in Graves' hyperthyroidism and ophthalmopathy. Using RNA transcripts as the source, TCR beta CDR3 regions were amplified. TCR CDR3 underwent first-round RT-PCR with the HTBI primer set. TCRdb reprocessed the multiplex PCR reads with MiXCR, giving one entry per CDR3 protein. This table holds over 500,000 distinct CDR3 sequences, more than 15% found once. The sample comprised blood. These receptors were collected from a woman in her thirties with Graves' ophthalmopathy.

This clonotype was seen a handful of times. The chain uses TRBV2 and TRBJ1-6; tentatively, D is TRBD1 (6 bases). The ends were cut back, 8 bases at V and 13 bases at J, with 9 bases in the middle. The CDR3 is 10 amino acids. The germline gives CDR1 SNHLY, CDR2 FYNNEI. For the CDR3, the DNA is TGTGCCAGCGGGGGGGCCCCCCTCCACTTT. Its protein product is CASGGAPLHF.

Ten or more counts support this clonotype. The CDR3 nucleotides are TGTGCCAGCAGTTTACGAGGACAAATGAATGAAAAACTGTTTTTT. It specifies CASSLRGQMNEKLFF. The gene calls are TRBV28 and TRBJ1-4, with TRBD1 as a possible D gene (5 bases). The CDR3 is 15 amino acids. With 2 bases removed from V and 5 bases from J, the gap between germline ends came to 12 bases. Per germline, CDR1 MDHEN and CDR2 SYDVKM. Supplemented by reference TRBV28 and TRBJ1-4, the full variable domain reads DVKVTQSSRYLVKRTGEKVFLECVQDMDHENMFWYRQDPGLGLRLIYFSYDVKMKEKGDIPEGYSVSREKKERFSLILESASTNQTSMYLCASSLRGQMNEKLFFGSGTQLSVL.

This chain connects TRBV5-6 to TRBJ1-2; D remains ambiguous. V was trimmed by 3 bases and J by 7 bases, leaving 13 bases between them. The germline gives CDR1 SGHDT, CDR2 YYEEEE. The CDR3 length is 13 residues. This chain's CDR3 is CASSWTGSSGYTF. For the CDR3, the DNA is TGTGCCAGCAGCTGGACCGGATCAAGTGGCTACACCTTC.

Many counts were recorded for this clonotype. V and J are TRBV11-1 and TRBJ2-7; 12 bases map to TRBD2. This CDR3 has 14 residues. With V trimmed by 5 bases and J by 5 bases, 4 bases remained unmatched. Per germline, CDR1 SGHAT and CDR2 FQDESV (reference sequence). The CDR3 spells CASSRRLAGDEQYF. The CDR3, as DNA: TGTGCCAGCAGCCGGAGACTAGCGGGAGACGAGCAGTACTTC.